Listed below are T cell receptor beta chains from one sample, sequenced in a study of graft-versus-host responses after intestinal transplantation. TCRdb keeps only in-frame clones here, not all; method: immunoSEQ multiplex PCR. Among 15,000 to 20,000 clones listed, about 40% were seen once. Specimen: alloreactive CD4+ T cells from a mixed lymphocyte reaction culture, collected before transplantation. The origin of the receptors is a human patient who was an organ donor for intestinal transplantation. Each CDR3 is given with its conserved first and last residue. D genes are given only for firm matches. Size values are once, few and many counts, or a class for expanded clones, and some rows have none.

>TRBD1|TRBV5-4|17|TRBJ2-3|.
TGTGCCAGCAGCTTGGACCTGGACAGGACTAGCACAGATACGCAGTATTTT
CASSLDLDRTSTDTQYF
>.|TRBV19|15|TRBJ2-7|.
TGTGCCAGTAGCCCTACTGGACAGAGCTCCTACGAGCAGTACTTC
CASSPTGQSSYEQYF
>TRBD1|TRBV19|14|TRBJ1-5|few
TGTGCCAGTAGTTCCACAGGGGGCAATCAGCCCCAGCATTTT
CASSSTGGNQPQHF
>TRBD1|TRBV7-2|13|TRBJ1-2|.
TGTGCCAGCAGCTTACGGACAGGGGGCGGCTACACCTTC
CASSLRTGGGYTF
>.|TRBV19|15|TRBJ2-6|once
TGTGCCAGTAGTAGTTTCGGCTCTGGGGCCAACGTCCTGACTTTC
CASSSFGSGANVLTF
>.|TRBV4-2|13|TRBJ2-2|.
TGTGCCAGCAGCCTTCGGGGTACCGGGGAGCTGTTTTTT
CASSLRGTGELFF
>TRBD1|TRBV6-1|14|TRBJ2-7|few
TGTGCCAGCAGTCGGGACAGGAGCTCCTACGAGCAGTACTTC
CASSRDRSSYEQYF
>.|TRBV5-1|14|TRBJ2-1|.
TGCGCCAGCAGCTTGCTTGCTAGCAGCAATGAGCAGTTCTTC
CASSLLASSNEQFF
>TRBD2|TRBV5-1|17|TRBJ2-5|.
TGCGCCAGCAGCTTGGATCCCCTACTAGCGGGAGCTGAGACCCAGTACTTC
CASSLDPLLAGAETQYF
>TRBD2|TRBV10-3|17|TRBJ2-1|.
TGTGCCATAGGCTGGACGGCGGGGGGGATCTCCTACAATGAGCAGTTCTTC
CAIGWTAGGISYNEQFF
>.|TRBV27|13|TRBJ1-5|.
TGTGCCAGCGCTGGGCGGAGCAATCAGCCCCAGCATTTT
CASAGRSNQPQHF
>TRBD2|TRBV5-1|16|TRBJ2-2|.
TGCGCCAGCAGCTTGAGGACTAGCGGCTTCACCGGGGAGCTGTTTTTT
CASSLRTSGFTGELFF
>.|TRBV18|15|TRBJ2-1|few
TGTGCCAGCTCACCACGGCAGCCCTCCTACAATGAGCAGTTCTTC
CASSPRQPSYNEQFF
>TRBD2|TRBV15|15|TRBJ2-2|.
TGTGCCACCAGCAGAGATCGGGGGGTAACCGGGGAGCTGTTTTTT
CATSRDRGVTGELFF
>.|TRBV4-3|14|TRBJ2-7|.
TGCGCCAGCAGCAGGTTCTTGGGTTCCTACGAGCAGTACTTC
CASSRFLGSYEQYF
>.|TRBV20-1|11|TRBJ1-4|.
TGCAGTGCCAAGTCTAATGAAAAACTGTTTTTT
CSAKSNEKLFF
>TRBD1|TRBV19|17|TRBJ2-3|few
TGTGCCAGTAGTACGATACCGGGACAGGGACGATCAGATACGCAGTATTTT
CASSTIPGQGRSDTQYF
>.|TRBV15|14|TRBJ2-5|few
TGTGCCACCAGCAGAGATAAAAGCCAAGAGACCCAGTACTTC
CATSRDKSQETQYF
>.|TRBV9|15|TRBJ1-2|.
TGTGCCAGCAGCGTAGGCGTCGAACCAGCTTCTGGCTACACCTTC
CASSVGVEPASGYTF
>TRBD2|TRBV7-9|15|TRBJ2-3|.
TGTGCCAGCAGCTCAGCCTTAGCGGGGGCAGATACGCAGTATTTT
CASSSALAGADTQYF
>TRBD1|TRBV19|15|TRBJ2-7|.
TGTGCCACCATAGGGACAGCCCATTGGTCCTACGAGCAGTACTTC
CATIGTAHWSYEQYF
>TRBD2|TRBV5-4|16|TRBJ2-5|.
TGTGCCAGCAGCCCTAGACTAGCGGGGGGACAAGAGACCCAGTACTTC
CASSPRLAGGQETQYF
>.|TRBV5-1|16|TRBJ2-3|.
TGCGCCAGCAGCTTTACCCGGGGTGCTAGCACAGATACGCAGTATTTT
CASSFTRGASTDTQYF
>.|TRBV7-2|14|TRBJ2-3|.
TGTGCCAGCAGCGGTAGCGTTGTAGGGAGGACGCAGTATTTT
CASSGSVVGRTQYF
>.|TRBV2|12|TRBJ1-1|.
TGTGCCAGCAGGGCCCAGGGAGGCGAAGCTTTCTTT
CASRAQGGEAFF
>.|TRBV6-5|12|TRBJ1-1|.
TGTGCCAGCAGTTGGGACAACACTGAAGCTTTCTTT
CASSWDNTEAFF
>.|TRBV5-6|16|TRBJ2-7|.
TGTGCCAGCAGCTCTACACCGGGGCTAGCGCCTGTTGAGCAGTACTTC
CASSSTPGLAPVEQYF
>.|TRBV6-1|16|TRBJ2-7|.
TGTGCCAGCAGTGAAACAAAGGGTTATCCCTCCTACGAGCAGTACTTC
CASSETKGYPSYEQYF
>.|TRBV18|16|TRBJ1-4|.
TGTGCCAGCTCCCTATCCGGGGGGCTGGGTAATGAAAAACTGTTTTTT
CASSLSGGLGNEKLFF
>.|TRBV10-1|15|TRBJ2-3|.
TGCGCCAGCAGTGAGAACGTCGGTAGCACAGATACGCAGTATTTT
CASSENVGSTDTQYF
>.|TRBV7-2|16|TRBJ2-3|.
TGTGCCAGCAGCTTAGTCGGGACTTCTGGCACAGATACGCAGTATTTT
CASSLVGTSGTDTQYF
>.|TRBV11-2|13|TRBJ2-3|few
TGTGCCAGCAGCCGCTCGGCCGGAGATACGCAGTATTTT
CASSRSAGDTQYF